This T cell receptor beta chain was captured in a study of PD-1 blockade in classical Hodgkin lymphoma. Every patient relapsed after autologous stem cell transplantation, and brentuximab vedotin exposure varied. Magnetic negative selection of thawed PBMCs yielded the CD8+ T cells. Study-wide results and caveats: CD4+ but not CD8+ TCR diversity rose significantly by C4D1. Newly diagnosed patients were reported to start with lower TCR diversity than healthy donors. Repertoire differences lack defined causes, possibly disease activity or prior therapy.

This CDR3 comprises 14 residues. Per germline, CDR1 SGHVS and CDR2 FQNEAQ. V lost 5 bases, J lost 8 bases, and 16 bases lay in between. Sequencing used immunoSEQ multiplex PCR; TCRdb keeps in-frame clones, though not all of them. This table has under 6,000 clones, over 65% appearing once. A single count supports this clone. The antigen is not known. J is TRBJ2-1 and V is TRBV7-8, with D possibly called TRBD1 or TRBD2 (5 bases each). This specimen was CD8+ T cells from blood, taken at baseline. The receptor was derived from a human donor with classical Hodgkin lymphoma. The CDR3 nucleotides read TGTGCCAGCAGCCCCGGGACCTTTGGGCATGAGCAGTTCTTC. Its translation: CASSPGTFGHEQFF.